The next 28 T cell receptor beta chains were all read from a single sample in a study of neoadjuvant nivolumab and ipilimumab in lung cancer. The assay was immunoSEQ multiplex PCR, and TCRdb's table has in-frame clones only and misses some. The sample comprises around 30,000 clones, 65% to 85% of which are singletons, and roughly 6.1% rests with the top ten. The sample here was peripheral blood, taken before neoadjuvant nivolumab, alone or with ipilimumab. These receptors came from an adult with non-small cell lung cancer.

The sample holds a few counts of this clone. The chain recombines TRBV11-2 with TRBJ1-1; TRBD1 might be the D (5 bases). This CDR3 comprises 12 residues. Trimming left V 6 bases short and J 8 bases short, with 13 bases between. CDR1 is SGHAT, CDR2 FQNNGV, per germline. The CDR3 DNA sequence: TGTGCCAGCAGAAAAAGACAGATAGAAGCTTTCTTT. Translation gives CASRKRQIEAFF.

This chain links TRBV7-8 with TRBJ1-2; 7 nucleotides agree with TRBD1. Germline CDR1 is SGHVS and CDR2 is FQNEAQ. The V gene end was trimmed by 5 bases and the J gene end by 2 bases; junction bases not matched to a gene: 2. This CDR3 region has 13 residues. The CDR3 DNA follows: TGTGCCAGCAGCCAGACAGGGAACTATGGCTACACCTTC. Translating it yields CASSQTGNYGYTF.

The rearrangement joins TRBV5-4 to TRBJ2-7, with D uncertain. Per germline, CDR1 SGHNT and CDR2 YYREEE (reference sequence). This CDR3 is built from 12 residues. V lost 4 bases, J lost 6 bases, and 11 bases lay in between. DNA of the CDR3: TGTGCCAGCAGCCGTGGGTTGGGCGAGCAGTACTTC. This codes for CASSRGLGEQYF.

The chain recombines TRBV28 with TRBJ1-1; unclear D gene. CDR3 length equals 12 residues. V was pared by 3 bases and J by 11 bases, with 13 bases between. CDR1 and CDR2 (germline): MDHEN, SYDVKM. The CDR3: CASSLGWERAFF. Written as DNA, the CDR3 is TGTGCCAGCAGTTTGGGTTGGGAGAGGGCTTTCTTT.

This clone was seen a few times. The CDR3 DNA reads TGTGCCAGCAGCCTACTCGGGGGCCCCCACGAGCAGTACTTC. It codes for CASSLLGGPHEQYF. The rearrangement uses TRBV7-2 and TRBJ2-7; D assignment may be TRBD1 or TRBD2 (6 bases each). The CDR3 runs to 14 residues. The V end lost 5 bases, the J end lost 5 bases, and 16 bases lay between the germline ends. Per germline, CDR1 SGHTA and CDR2 FQGNSA.

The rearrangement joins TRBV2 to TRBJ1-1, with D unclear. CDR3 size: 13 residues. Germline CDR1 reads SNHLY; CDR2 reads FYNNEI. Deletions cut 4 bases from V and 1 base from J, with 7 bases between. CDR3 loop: CASSVLENTEAFF. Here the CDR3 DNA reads TGTGCCAGCAGTGTCCTGGAGAACACTGAAGCTTTCTTT.

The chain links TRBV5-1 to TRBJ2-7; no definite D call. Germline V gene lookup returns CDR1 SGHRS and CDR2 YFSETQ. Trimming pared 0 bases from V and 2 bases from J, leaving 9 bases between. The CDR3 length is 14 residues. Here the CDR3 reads CASSLVADPYEQYF. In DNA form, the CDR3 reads TGCGCCAGCAGCTTGGTGGCGGACCCCTACGAGCAGTACTTC.

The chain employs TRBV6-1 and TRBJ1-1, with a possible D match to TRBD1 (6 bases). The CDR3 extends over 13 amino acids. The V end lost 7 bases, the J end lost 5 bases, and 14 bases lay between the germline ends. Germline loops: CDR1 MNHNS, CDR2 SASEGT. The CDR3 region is CASMMGARTEAFF. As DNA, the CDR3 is TGTGCCAGCATGATGGGGGCTCGAACTGAAGCTTTCTTT.

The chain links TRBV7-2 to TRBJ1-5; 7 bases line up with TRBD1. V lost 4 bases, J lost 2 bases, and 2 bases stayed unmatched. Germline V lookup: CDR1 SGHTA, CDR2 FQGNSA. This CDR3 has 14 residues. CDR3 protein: CASSSDRGNQPQHF. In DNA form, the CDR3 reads TGTGCCAGCAGCTCCGACAGGGGCAATCAGCCCCAGCATTTT.

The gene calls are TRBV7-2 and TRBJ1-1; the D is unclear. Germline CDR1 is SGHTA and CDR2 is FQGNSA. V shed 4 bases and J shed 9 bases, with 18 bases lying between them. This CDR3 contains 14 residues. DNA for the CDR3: TGTGCCAGCAGCTCGGACCCTCGGGCTTCCAAAGCTTTCTTT. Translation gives CASSSDPRASKAFF.

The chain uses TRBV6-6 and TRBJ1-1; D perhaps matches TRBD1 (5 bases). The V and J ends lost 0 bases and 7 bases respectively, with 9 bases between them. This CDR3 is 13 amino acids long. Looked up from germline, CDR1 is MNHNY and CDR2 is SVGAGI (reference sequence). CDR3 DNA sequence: TGTGCCAGCAGTTACTCGACAGTCAGTGAAGCTTTCTTT. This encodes CASSYSTVSEAFF.

Here the CDR3 reads CASSHPFKDKNYGYTF. CDR3 DNA sequence: TGCGCCAGCAGCCACCCGTTCAAGGACAAAAACTATGGCTACACCTTC. V is TRBV4-1 and J is TRBJ1-2; a weak D match, TRBD1 (5 bases). The CDR3 is 16 residues long. The V and J ends lost 3 bases and 2 bases respectively, with 16 bases between them. Germline V gives CDR1 MGHRA, CDR2 YSYEKL.

The CDR3 protein is CASSPNQGSYEQYF. The CDR3 bases are TGTGCCAGCTCACCAAACCAGGGATCCTACGAGCAGTACTTC. The rearrangement links TRBV18 to TRBJ2-7, with a possible D match to TRBD1 (5 bases). V lost 2 bases and J 1 base, leaving 9 bases between the germline ends. The CDR3 contains 14 residues. Germline V CDR1 and CDR2: KGHSH, LQKENI.

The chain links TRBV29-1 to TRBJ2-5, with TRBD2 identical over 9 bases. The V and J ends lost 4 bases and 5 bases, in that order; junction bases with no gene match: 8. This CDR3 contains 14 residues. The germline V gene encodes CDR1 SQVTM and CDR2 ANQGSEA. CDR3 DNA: TGCAGCGTTGGCAGCGGGGGGACATGGGAGACCCAGTACTTC. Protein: CSVGSGGTWETQYF.

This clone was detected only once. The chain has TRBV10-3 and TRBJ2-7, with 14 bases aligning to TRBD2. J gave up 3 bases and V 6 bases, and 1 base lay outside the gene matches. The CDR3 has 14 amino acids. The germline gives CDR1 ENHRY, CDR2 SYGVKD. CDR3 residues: CAISGTSGGYEQYF. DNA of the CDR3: TGTGCCATCAGCGGGACTAGCGGGGGCTACGAGCAGTACTTC.

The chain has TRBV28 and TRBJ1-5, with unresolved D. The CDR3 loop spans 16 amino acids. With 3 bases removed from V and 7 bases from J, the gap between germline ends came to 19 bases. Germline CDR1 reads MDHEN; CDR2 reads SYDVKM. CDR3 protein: CASSLLQERRRQPQHF. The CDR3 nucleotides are TGTGCCAGCAGTTTGCTTCAAGAAAGGCGTCGACAGCCCCAGCATTTT.

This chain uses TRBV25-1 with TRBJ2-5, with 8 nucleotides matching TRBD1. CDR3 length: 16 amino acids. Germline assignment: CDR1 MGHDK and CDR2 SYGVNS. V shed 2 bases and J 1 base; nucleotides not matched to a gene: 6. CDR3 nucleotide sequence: TGTGCCAGCAGTGAAGTCTACAGGGGGTTCCAAGAGACCCAGTACTTC. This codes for CASSEVYRGFQETQYF.

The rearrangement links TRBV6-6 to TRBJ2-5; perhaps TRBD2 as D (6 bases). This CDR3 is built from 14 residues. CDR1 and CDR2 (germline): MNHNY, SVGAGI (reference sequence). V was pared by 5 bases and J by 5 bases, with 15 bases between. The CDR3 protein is CASSHREPRETQYF. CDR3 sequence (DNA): TGTGCCAGCAGTCACCGGGAGCCTAGGGAGACCCAGTACTTC.

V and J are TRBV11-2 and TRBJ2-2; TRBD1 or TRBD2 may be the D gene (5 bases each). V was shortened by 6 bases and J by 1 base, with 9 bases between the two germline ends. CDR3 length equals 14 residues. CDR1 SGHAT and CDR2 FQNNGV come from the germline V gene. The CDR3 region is CASSQGRNTGELFF. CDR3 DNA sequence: TGTGCCAGCAGTCAGGGACGGAACACCGGGGAGCTGTTTTTT.

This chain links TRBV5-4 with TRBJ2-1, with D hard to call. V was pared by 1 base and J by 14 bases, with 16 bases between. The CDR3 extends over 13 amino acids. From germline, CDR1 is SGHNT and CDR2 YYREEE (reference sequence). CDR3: CASSLIEKITKFF. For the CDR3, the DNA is TGTGCCAGCAGCTTGATAGAGAAGATAACAAAGTTCTTC.

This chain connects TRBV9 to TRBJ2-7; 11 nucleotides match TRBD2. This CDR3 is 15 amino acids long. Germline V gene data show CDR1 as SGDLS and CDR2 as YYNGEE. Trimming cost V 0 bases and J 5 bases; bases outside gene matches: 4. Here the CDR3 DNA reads TGTGCCAGCAGCGTAGGACTAGCGGGGAAAAACGAGCAGTACTTC. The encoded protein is CASSVGLAGKNEQYF.

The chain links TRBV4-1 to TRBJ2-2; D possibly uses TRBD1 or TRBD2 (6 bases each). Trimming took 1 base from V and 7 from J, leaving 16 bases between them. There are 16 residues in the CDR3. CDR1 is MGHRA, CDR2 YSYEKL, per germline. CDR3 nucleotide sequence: TGCGCCAGCAGCCAAGGCCAACTGAGGGGGGACGGGGAGCTGTTTTTT. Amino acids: CASSQGQLRGDGELFF.

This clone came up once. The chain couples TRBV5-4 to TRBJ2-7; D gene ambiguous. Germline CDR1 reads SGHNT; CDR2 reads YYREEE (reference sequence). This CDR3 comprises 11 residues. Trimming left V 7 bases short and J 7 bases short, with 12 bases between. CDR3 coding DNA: TGTGCCAGCGGAATACAGACGGAGCAGTACTTC. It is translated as CASGIQTEQYF.

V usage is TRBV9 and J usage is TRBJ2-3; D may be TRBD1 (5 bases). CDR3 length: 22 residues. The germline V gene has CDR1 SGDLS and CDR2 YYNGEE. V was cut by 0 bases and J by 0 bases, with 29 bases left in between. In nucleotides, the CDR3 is TGTGCCAGCAGCGTAGGCGCTAGAACCGACAGCCTCTACTCTACTAGCACAGATACGCAGTATTTT. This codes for CASSVGARTDSLYSTSTDTQYF.

The CDR3 reads CAIRATDNEQFF. Written as DNA, the CDR3 is TGTGCCATCAGAGCGACAGACAATGAGCAGTTCTTC. The rearrangement links TRBV10-3 to TRBJ2-1; tentatively, D is TRBD1 (5 bases). Trimming pared 6 bases from V and 5 bases from J, leaving 8 bases between. In germline, CDR1 is ENHRY, CDR2 SYGVKD. The CDR3 contains 12 residues.

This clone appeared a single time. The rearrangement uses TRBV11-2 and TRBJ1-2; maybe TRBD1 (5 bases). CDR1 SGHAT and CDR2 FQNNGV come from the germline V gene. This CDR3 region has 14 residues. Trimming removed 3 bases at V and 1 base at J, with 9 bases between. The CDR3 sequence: CASSLTDNNYGYTF. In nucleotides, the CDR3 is TGTGCCAGCAGCTTGACGGACAATAACTATGGCTACACCTTC.

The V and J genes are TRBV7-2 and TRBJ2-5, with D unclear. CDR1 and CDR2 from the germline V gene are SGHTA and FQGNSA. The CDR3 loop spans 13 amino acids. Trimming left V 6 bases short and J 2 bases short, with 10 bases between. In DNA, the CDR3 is TGTGCCAGCAGGCGTACAGAGCAAGAGACCCAGTACTTC. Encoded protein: CASRRTEQETQYF.

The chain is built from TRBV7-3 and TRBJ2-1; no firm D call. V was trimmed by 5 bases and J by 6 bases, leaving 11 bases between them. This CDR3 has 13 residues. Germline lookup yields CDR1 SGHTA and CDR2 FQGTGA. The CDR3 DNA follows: TGTGCCAGCAGCCTCTTTGGTTTCAATGAGCAGTTCTTC. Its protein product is CASSLFGFNEQFF.